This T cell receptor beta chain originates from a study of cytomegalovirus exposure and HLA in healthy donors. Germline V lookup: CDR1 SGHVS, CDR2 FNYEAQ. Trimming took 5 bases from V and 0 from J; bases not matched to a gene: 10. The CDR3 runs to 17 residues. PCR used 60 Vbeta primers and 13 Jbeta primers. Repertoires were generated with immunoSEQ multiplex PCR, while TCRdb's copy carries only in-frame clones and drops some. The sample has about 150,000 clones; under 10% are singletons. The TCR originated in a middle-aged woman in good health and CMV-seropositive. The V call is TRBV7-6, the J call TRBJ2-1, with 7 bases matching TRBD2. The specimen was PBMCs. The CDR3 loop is CASSQLALGRSYNEQFF. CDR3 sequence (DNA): TGTGCCAGCAGCCAACTAGCGTTGGGCCGCTCCTACAATGAGCAGTTCTTC. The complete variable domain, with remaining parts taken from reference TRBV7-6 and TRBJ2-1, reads GAGVSQSPRYKVTKRGQDVALRCDPISGHVSLYWYRQALGQGPEFLTYFNYEAQQDKSGLPNDRFSAERPEGSISTLTIQRTEQRDSAMYRCASSQLALGRSYNEQFFGPGTRLTVL.